This passage covers 20 T cell receptor beta chains from one sample sequenced in a study of Ad26.COV2.S vaccination and SARS-CoV-2 variants. The method was immunoSEQ multiplex PCR; TCRdb's version includes in-frame clones alone and lacks a portion of them. The sample consists of about 440,000 clones, 87% of them appearing once. As to treatment: some 19 received Ad26.COV2.S at low or high dose, single or two shots; roughly 5 received placebo; per-sample allocation not given. Following the first vaccine or placebo injection, samples were taken on day 63. The sample here was peripheral blood, taken in a trial of Ad26.COV2.S vaccine versus placebo. The receptors were gathered from a person between 18 and 60 years old who received the Ad26.COV2.S COVID-19 vaccine or a placebo.

This chain uses TRBV27 with TRBJ1-1; unclear D gene. Looked up from germline, CDR1 is MNHEY and CDR2 is SMNVEV (reference sequence). Between the trimmed V and J ends, which lost 3 bases and 11 bases, there was a span of 19 bases. The CDR3 covers 14 residues. The CDR3 DNA is TGTGCCAGCAGTTTCGAGGGCGGAAGTCTGAACGCTTTCTTT. Amino acid sequence: CASSFEGGSLNAFF.

V gene TRBV19 combines with J gene TRBJ2-7; TRBD2 aligns across 14 bases. The V gene end was trimmed by 7 bases and the J gene end by 3 bases; junction bases not matched to a gene: 5. Germline assignment: CDR1 LNHDA and CDR2 SQIVND (reference sequence). This CDR3 has 15 residues. The CDR3 nucleotides are TGTGCCAGTACCCCCGGACTAGCGGGAGGCTACGAGCAGTACTTC. Translating gives CASTPGLAGGYEQYF.

The chain is built from TRBV4-2 and TRBJ2-1; D is unresolved. The CDR3 is made up of 15 amino acids. Germline loops: CDR1 LGHNA, CDR2 YNFKEQ. V lost 3 bases and J lost 8, with 17 bases in between. The CDR3 DNA follows: TGTGCCAGCAGCCAGATCATGGCGGCCGGCGATGAGCAGTTCTTC. As protein: CASSQIMAAGDEQFF.

Comment on this clone: The identical CDR3 is also encoded by other nucleotide sequences in the sample. The rearrangement joins TRBV10-3 to TRBJ1-2; 7 nucleotides agree with TRBD1. The CDR3 runs 15 residues. CDR1 is ENHRY and CDR2 is SYGVKD in the germline V gene. The trim removed 0 bases at V and 5 bases at J, leaving 6 bases unmatched. CDR3 region: CAISESRGRGYGYTF. CDR3 nucleotides: TGTGCCATCAGTGAGTCGAGGGGGCGAGGTTATGGCTACACCTTC.

This sequence joins TRBV10-2 and TRBJ2-1, with TRBD2 identical over 7 bases. The CDR3 consists of 15 residues. Germline lookup yields CDR1 WSHSY and CDR2 SAAADI. Trimming at V came to 7 bases and at J to 5 bases, leaving 11 bases not matched to a gene. The CDR3 loop is CASTMNPGLNNEQFF. The CDR3 nucleotides read TGCGCCAGCACCATGAATCCGGGACTAAACAATGAGCAGTTCTTC.

This chain links TRBV10-1 with TRBJ2-7, with 8 positions matching TRBD2. The germline V gene encodes CDR1 WNHNN and CDR2 SYGVQD (reference sequence). Germline trimming cut 6 bases from V and 0 bases from J; bases unmatched to any gene: 7. The CDR3 totals 15 residues. The CDR3 DNA reads TGCGCCAGCAGCGACACTAGCGGCAGCTCCTACGAGCAGTACTTC. Translating it yields CASSDTSGSSYEQYF.

The V call is TRBV28, the J call TRBJ1-4, with 7 bases lining up with TRBD1. The CDR3 loop spans 16 amino acids. Trimming took 5 bases from V and 7 from J; bases not matched to a gene: 13. Germline CDR1 and CDR2: MDHEN and SYDVKM. The chain's CDR3 is CASSPTPGGRREKLFF. The CDR3 bases are TGTGCCAGCAGTCCCACCCCAGGGGGTCGTCGTGAAAAACTGTTTTTT. Together with reference TRBV28 and TRBJ1-4, the CDR3 gives the full variable domain: DVKVTQSSRYLVKRTGEKVFLECVQDMDHENMFWYRQDPGLGLRLIYFSYDVKMKEKGDIPEGYSVSREKKERFSLILESASTNQTSMYLCASSPTPGGRREKLFFGSGTQLSVL.

The CDR3 is CASSLASSPLHF. CDR3 sequence (DNA): TGTGCCAGCAGCTTAGCCTCTTCACCCCTCCACTTT. The chain has TRBV7-9 and TRBJ1-6; D unclear. The CDR3 loop spans 12 amino acids. V lost 0 bases and J 9 bases, leaving 3 bases between the germline ends. Germline V gene sequence: CDR1 SEHNR, CDR2 FQNEAQ (reference sequence).

The chain links TRBV28 to TRBJ2-3; D gene ambiguous. The germline gives CDR1 MDHEN, CDR2 SYDVKM. Trimming took 4 bases from V and 2 from J, leaving 4 bases between them. The CDR3 consists of 12 residues. The CDR3 is CASSSFTDTQYF. The DNA of the CDR3 is TGTGCCAGCAGTTCATTCACAGATACGCAGTATTTT. Drawing the rest from reference TRBV28 and TRBJ2-3, the complete variable domain is DVKVTQSSRYLVKRTGEKVFLECVQDMDHENMFWYRQDPGLGLRLIYFSYDVKMKEKGDIPEGYSVSREKKERFSLILESASTNQTSMYLCASSSFTDTQYFGPGTRLTVL.

V is TRBV29-1 and J is TRBJ2-1, with 10 bases lining up with TRBD2. Unmatched junction bases numbered 20, after V lost 0 bases and J lost 9 bases. The CDR3 covers 19 residues. Germline V gene sequence: CDR1 SQVTM, CDR2 ANQGSEA. CDR3 residues: CSVEDLSRTSGPETLEQFF. The CDR3 nucleotides are TGCAGCGTTGAAGATCTTTCTCGGACTAGCGGCCCGGAGACACTTGAGCAGTTCTTC.

This clone has just one count. The V gene is TRBV10-2, the J gene TRBJ2-1, with TRBD2 matching 13 bases. The CDR3 spans 16 residues. The J segment lost 6 bases and the V segment lost 1 base, leaving 3 bases of the junction unmatched. Germline loops: CDR1 WSHSY, CDR2 SAAADI. As DNA, the CDR3 is TGCGCCAGCAGTGAGTTACTAGCGGGAGGGCCCAATGAGCAGTTCTTC. It yields the protein CASSELLAGGPNEQFF.

Remarks on this clone: Its ends do not fully match the called genes, so a read error is possible. V and J are TRBV3-1 (or the pseudogene TRBV3-2) and TRBJ1-2; the match to TRBD1 covers 8 bases. Per the germline V gene, CDR1 is LGHDT and CDR2 is YNNKEL (reference sequence). The CDR3 runs 13 residues. The CDR3 coding sequence is TGTGCCAGCAACCAAGGACAGGGATATGGCTACACCTTC. Translation gives CASNQGQGYGYTF.

The rearrangement joins TRBV5-4 to TRBJ2-2; 8 bases are shared with TRBD2. The length of the CDR3 is 16 residues. J gave up 7 bases and V 4 bases, and 12 bases lay outside the gene matches. Per germline, CDR1 SGHNT and CDR2 YYREEE (reference sequence). CDR3 protein: CASSPGAGGTVGELFF. CDR3 bases: TGTGCCAGCAGCCCGGGCGCGGGAGGAACGGTCGGGGAGCTGTTTTTT.

V gene TRBV5-4 combines with J gene TRBJ2-2; D remains ambiguous. V lost 2 bases, J lost 5 bases, and 1 base lay in between. Germline assignment: CDR1 SGHNT and CDR2 YYREEE (reference sequence). The CDR3 length is 11 residues. CDR3 DNA sequence: TGTGCCAGCAGCTTTACCGGGGAGCTGTTTTTT. This gives the protein CASSFTGELFF.

The V call is TRBV5-1, the J call TRBJ2-1, with D maybe TRBD2 (7 bases). The V end was cut by 0 bases, the J end by 9 bases, with 13 bases between. Germline V gene lookup returns CDR1 SGHRS and CDR2 YFSETQ. The CDR3 is 14 residues long. CDR3 protein: CASSLAAGASEQFF. In nucleotides, the CDR3 is TGCGCCAGCAGCTTGGCCGCGGGGGCATCTGAGCAGTTCTTC.

The gene calls are TRBV30 and TRBJ1-5; 7 bases agree with TRBD1. CDR3 length: 13 amino acids. Germline V gives CDR1 GTSNPN, CDR2 SVGIG (reference sequence). With V trimmed by 8 bases and J by 2 bases, 6 bases remained unmatched. The CDR3 DNA reads TGTGCCCAAGCCACAGGGGGCAATCAGCCCCAGCATTTT. Encoded protein: CAQATGGNQPQHF.

V is TRBV5-1 and J is TRBJ2-2; 7 bases fit TRBD2. The J segment lost 6 bases and the V segment lost 5 bases, leaving 10 bases of the junction unmatched. The CDR3 sequence is 15 residues long. Germline V gene sequence: CDR1 SGHRS, CDR2 YFSETQ. Here the CDR3 DNA reads TGCGCCAGCAGTGGACTAGGGGTAGATGCCGGGGAGCTGTTTTTT. It codes for CASSGLGVDAGELFF.

The count of this clone is one. The chain carries TRBV14 and TRBJ2-7; D gene uncertain. V lost 1 base to trimming and J lost 6 bases, with 7 bases between them. CDR3 length: 12 residues. CDR1 is SGHDN, CDR2 FVKESK, per germline. CDR3 sequence reads: CASSQGSFEQYF. The CDR3 DNA reads TGTGCCAGCAGCCAAGGAAGTTTCGAGCAGTACTTC. Looking up the rest from reference TRBV14 and TRBJ2-7 gives the full variable domain: EAGVTQFPSHSVIEKGQTVTLRCDPISGHDNLYWYRRVMGKEIKFLLHFVKESKQDESGMPNNRFLAERTGGTYSTLKVQPAELEDSGVYFCASSQGSFEQYFGPGTRLTVT.

This clone was seen a handful of times. The gene calls are TRBV29-1 and TRBJ2-7; 11 bases agree with TRBD1. V was pared by 6 bases and J by 5 bases, with 6 bases of the junction left unmatched. The germline V gene encodes CDR1 SQVTM and CDR2 ANQGSEA. This CDR3 region has 13 residues. The CDR3 loop reads CSVDGQGAHEQYF. The CDR3 DNA is TGCAGCGTCGACGGACAGGGGGCCCACGAGCAGTACTTC.

The genes are TRBV3-1 (or the pseudogene TRBV3-2) and TRBJ2-7; 9 bases are a match to TRBD2. The germline CDR1 and CDR2 sequences are LGHDT and YNNKEL (reference sequence). The CDR3 runs to 15 residues. Unmatched junction bases numbered 7, after V lost 0 bases and J lost 7 bases. In nucleotides, the CDR3 is TGTGCCAGCAGCCAAGAAGGCGGGAGGGCCGAAGAGCAGTACTTC. Translated, it gives CASSQEGGRAEEQYF.